This T cell receptor (beta chain) was recovered during a study of early T cells in non-severe SARS-CoV-2 infection. The overall study: Sequenced bulk RNA came from whole blood that was unsorted, and chains were unpaired.

There are 18 residues in the CDR3. Germline values: CDR1 DFQATT, CDR2 SNEGSKA (reference sequence). V lost 0 bases and J lost 4; bases outside the gene matches: 13. The protocol attached unique molecular identifiers to individual cDNA molecules. MiXCR, applied by TCRdb to the 5' RACE reads, yields one record per CDR3 protein. Altogether 75,000 to 80,000 distinct CDR3 sequences are present, about a sixth being singletons, with the ten largest covering approximately 2.9%. The sequence was obtained from an adult who was a healthcare worker with PCR-confirmed SARS-CoV-2 infection or an uninfected control (not recorded which). Sequenced: whole blood. This sequence joins TRBV20-1 and TRBJ2-1, with 9 bases matching TRBD2. CDR3 nucleotides: TGCAGTGCTAGAGACACTAGCGGGCAAAAATACGGGTACAATGAGCAGTTCTTC. Translation: CSARDTSGQKYGYNEQFF.